The rows below give T cell receptor beta chains drawn from one sample of a study of beta chain features in type 1 diabetes. Generated by immunoSEQ multiplex PCR, the TCRdb table keeps only in-frame clones and is missing some. The sample contains 200,000 to 300,000 clones, roughly 22% of which appear only once. Input material: naive CD4+ T cells from blood. The receptors were sampled from a woman in her thirties or forties with type 1 diabetes. CDR3s include the opening cysteine and the closing phenylalanine or tryptophan. A D gene is named only where the DNA matches it firmly. Some rows have no size entry. The others give once, few or many, or a class for an expanded clone.

d_call,clone_size,v_call,j_call,cdr3_nt,cdr3_aa
-,-,TRBV29-1,TRBJ1-2,TGCAGCGTAGGACTAACGGGGGGCTACACCTTC,CSVGLTGGYTF
-,few,TRBV29-1,TRBJ1-1,TGCAGTGCTCAGCTGACAGTGAACACTGAAGCTTTCTTT,CSAQLTVNTEAFF
-,few,TRBV4-1,TRBJ1-5,TGCGCCAGCACCTCAAACCCCGGGGGAGGTACTCAGCCCCAGCATTTT,CASTSNPGGGTQPQHF
-,-,TRBV6-5,TRBJ1-5,TGTGCCAGCAGCAATGGGCTAAATCAGCCCCAGCATTTT,CASSNGLNQPQHF
TRBD2,-,TRBV6-1,TRBJ2-7,TGTGCCAGCATCCAGGGACTATCCTACGAGCAGTACTTC,CASIQGLSYEQYF
-,few,TRBV30,TRBJ2-7,TGTGCCTGGAGCGGCGGAACAGGAGAGTATTACGAGCAGTACTTC,CAWSGGTGEYYEQYF
TRBD1,once,TRBV5-1,TRBJ2-5,TGCGCCAGCAGTTACGACAGGGGGCCGTCGGGGACCCAGTACTTC,CASSYDRGPSGTQYF
-,few,TRBV29-1,TRBJ1-1,TGCAGCGTTGACAACGGGGGGCGGGTCTCTGAAGCTTTCTTT,CSVDNGGRVSEAFF
TRBD1,few,TRBV5-1,TRBJ1-1,TGCGCCAGCAGCTGGGGACAGGGGAACACTGAAGCTTTCTTT,CASSWGQGNTEAFF
-,-,TRBV14,TRBJ2-7,TGTGCCAGCGCTCAAGCCTCCTTCGGCGACAACGAGCAGTACTTC,CASAQASFGDNEQYF
-,few,TRBV21-1,TRBJ2-5,TGTGCCAGCAGCAAAGCGCGTGGGGGGACCCCACAGACCCAGTACTTC,CASSKARGGTPQTQYF
-,few,TRBV28,TRBJ1-3,TGTGCCAGCAGTTCAGACAGGAGCAGCTCTGGAAACACCATATATTTT,CASSSDRSSSGNTIYF
-,few,TRBV10-3,TRBJ2-7,TGTGCCATCAGTCGACAGACTTACGAGCAGTACTTC,CAISRQTYEQYF
TRBD1,few,TRBV7-2,TRBJ1-5,TGTGCCAGCAGCTCGGGACAGCATCAGCCCCAGCATTTT,CASSSGQHQPQHF
TRBD1,few,TRBV28,TRBJ1-1,TGTGCCAGCAGTTTAAACAGGGGCACTGAAGCTTTCTTT,CASSLNRGTEAFF
TRBD1,-,TRBV18,TRBJ1-1,TGTGCCAGCTCACCGAGAGGACAGGGGGACAACACTGAAGCTTTCTTT,CASSPRGQGDNTEAFF
TRBD2,few,TRBV5-1,TRBJ2-5,TGCGCCAGCAGCTCCGATAACGGGGGGGCCGGCATCAGGTACTTC,CASSSDNGGAGIRYF
-,-,TRBV28,TRBJ1-2,TGTGCCAGCAGTGTCCGGACTAATGGCTACACCTTC,CASSVRTNGYTF
-,few,TRBV4-3,TRBJ2-5,TGCGCCAGCAGCCAAGAAGGGCGAACAGGCCAAGAGACCCAGTACTTC,CASSQEGRTGQETQYF
TRBD1,few,TRBV4-3,TRBJ2-3,TGCGCCAGCAGTCAAGGGGTAGGACAGGGCACAGATACGCAGTATTTT,CASSQGVGQGTDTQYF
TRBD2,-,TRBV5-4,TRBJ2-7,TGTGCCAGCAGCTTGAAACTAGCGGGAGGCGGCGACGAGCAGTACTTC,CASSLKLAGGGDEQYF
TRBD1,-,TRBV7-3,TRBJ2-1,TGTGCCAGCAGCTTAAACGGGCAGGGGGCCTCCTACAATGAGCAGTTCTTC,CASSLNGQGASYNEQFF
TRBD1,few,TRBV30,TRBJ1-2,TGTGCCTGGGATACAGGGGGCTATGGCTACACCTTC,CAWDTGGYGYTF
TRBD1,few,TRBV29-1,TRBJ2-5,TGCAGCGTGGCTGGGACAGACCAAGAGACCCAGTACTTC,CSVAGTDQETQYF
TRBD1,few,TRBV27,TRBJ1-5,TGTGCCAGCAGTCATGACAGGGGTGCCGGTCAGCCCCAGCATTTT,CASSHDRGAGQPQHF
TRBD1,-,TRBV7-2,TRBJ2-1,TGTGCCAGCACGATAGGACAGGGGGCCGGCTCGGGAGAGCAGTTCTTC,CASTIGQGAGSGEQFF
-,few,TRBV28,TRBJ1-2,TGTGCCAGCACGCCGGTCCCCGACTATGGCTACACCTTC,CASTPVPDYGYTF
-,-,TRBV7-3,TRBJ2-7,TGTGCCAGCAGCTTAAGCCCAGGGGCCTACTACGAGCAGTACTTC,CASSLSPGAYYEQYF
TRBD1,few,TRBV13,TRBJ2-7,TGTGCCAGCAGCTTTCGGACAGGCCGGGGAGACGAGCAGTACTTC,CASSFRTGRGDEQYF
-,-,TRBV9,TRBJ1-6,TGTGCCAGCAGCGTCAAAGGGTCGCGGGGTGAATCACCCCTCCACTTT,CASSVKGSRGESPLHF
-,few,TRBV9,TRBJ1-2,TGTGCCAGCAGCCCTGGGACACCGACGGAAGGCTACACCTTC,CASSPGTPTEGYTF
TRBD1,-,TRBV7-3,TRBJ2-3,TGTGCCAGCAGCTCGCAGGGGGTGGGAGATACGCAGTATTTT,CASSSQGVGDTQYF
-,once,TRBV4-3,TRBJ2-7,TGCGCCAGCAGCCAAGGAGCGAGGTCGTACGAGCAGTACTTC,CASSQGARSYEQYF
-,-,TRBV14,TRBJ2-1,TGTGCCAGCAGCCAAGATCCCAGGGGCCGCTACAATGAGCAGTTCTTC,CASSQDPRGRYNEQFF
-,-,TRBV4-2,TRBJ2-7,TGTGCCAGCAGCCAAGATGCCCCGGGACTCCTCTACGAGCAGTACTTC,CASSQDAPGLLYEQYF
-,few,TRBV6-5,TRBJ1-6,TGTGCCAGTACGGACAAATATAATTCACCCCTCCACTTT,CASTDKYNSPLHF
-,-,TRBV18,TRBJ2-7,TGTGCCAGCTCACCACCGAACGGCGAGCAGTACTTC,CASSPPNGEQYF
-,few,TRBV5-4,TRBJ1-2,TGTGCCAGCAGCCCCCCTAATATTAACTATGGCTACACCTTC,CASSPPNINYGYTF
-,-,TRBV10-3,TRBJ1-5,TGTGCCATCAGTGAAACGGGACAGCCCCAGCATTTT,CAISETGQPQHF
TRBD2,-,TRBV7-8,TRBJ2-3,TGTGCCAGCATCCAAACCCTAGCGGGGCCAGATACGCAGTATTTT,CASIQTLAGPDTQYF
TRBD1,-,TRBV10-3,TRBJ1-1,TGTGCCATCAGCGGGACAGGCCCTGGGGCTTTCTTT,CAISGTGPGAFF
TRBD2,few,TRBV9,TRBJ2-5,TGTGCCAGCAGCGTAGTGGGGGGGCAAGAGACCCAGTACTTC,CASSVVGGQETQYF
-,-,TRBV20-1,TRBJ1-1,TGCAGGGCGGACAATCAGGAAGCTTTCTTT,CRADNQEAFF
TRBD1,-,TRBV15,TRBJ2-7,TGTGCCACCAGCAGACTCGGGGACAGCTACGAGCAGTACTTC,CATSRLGDSYEQYF